A selection of T cell receptor beta chains follows, all from one sample in a study of cytomegalovirus exposure and HLA in healthy donors. Clones were read by immunoSEQ multiplex PCR, and TCRdb kept only the in-frame ones, dropping some. The sample records more than 70,000 clones, about 80% being singletons. The sequenced sample consisted of PBMCs. Receptor source: a man aged 25-45 years in good health and CMV-seropositive. The CDR3 runs from the conserved cysteine through the conserved F or W. D genes are given only for firm matches. Clone size appears in some rows only: once, few, many, or a class for an expanded clone.

D: TRBD1
length: 15
J: TRBJ1-1
V: TRBV6-5
size: .
DNA: TGTGCCAGCAGCACGTGGGACAGGGGGAGACCTGAAGCCTTCTTT
CDR3: CASSTWDRGRPEAFF

D: .
length: 13
J: TRBJ1-3
V: TRBV6-5
size: .
DNA: TGTGCCAGCAGTTTGAGCTCTGGAAACACCATATATTTT
CDR3: CASSLSSGNTIYF

D: TRBD1
length: 14
J: TRBJ2-4
V: TRBV5-6
size: .
DNA: TGTGCCAGCAGCTTGGCAGGGGGAAAAAACATTCAGTACTTC
CDR3: CASSLAGGKNIQYF

D: .
length: 9
J: TRBJ2-7
V: TRBV5-4
size: few
DNA: TGTGCCGTCGGGACTCTTGGGAACTTC
CDR3: CAVGTLGNF

D: .
length: 15
J: TRBJ2-7
V: TRBV7-2
size: .
DNA: TGTGCCAGCAGCCCCTCTCCTGCTAAGCCCTACGAGCAGTACTTC
CDR3: CASSPSPAKPYEQYF

D: .
length: 16
J: TRBJ1-6
V: TRBV11-2
size: .
DNA: TGTGCCAGCAGCTTTGACCGGAGCTCCTATAATTCACCCCTCCACTTT
CDR3: CASSFDRSSYNSPLHF

D: .
length: 12
J: TRBJ1-4
V: TRBV11-2
size: .
DNA: TGTGCCAGCCAGGCCTCGGATGAAAAACTGTTTTTT
CDR3: CASQASDEKLFF

D: TRBD2
length: 13
J: TRBJ2-1
V: TRBV27
size: .
DNA: TGTGCCAGCAGTTCAGCGGGGCAGAATGAGCAGTTCTTC
CDR3: CASSSAGQNEQFF

D: .
length: 11
J: TRBJ2-2
V: TRBV7-6
size: .
DNA: TGTGCCAGCAGCGGGCAGGGCGAGCTGTTTTTT
CDR3: CASSGQGELFF

D: .
length: 16
J: TRBJ2-7
V: TRBV4-1
size: .
DNA: TGCGCCAGCAGCCAAGGGAGGGCCGACATGGGGCACGAGCAGTACTTC
CDR3: CASSQGRADMGHEQYF

D: .
length: 14
J: TRBJ2-7
V: TRBV27
size: many
DNA: TGTGCCAGCAGTGAATTTAGGAGCTCCTACGAGCAGTACTTC
CDR3: CASSEFRSSYEQYF

D: .
length: 15
J: TRBJ2-1
V: TRBV6-5
size: .
DNA: TGTGCCAGCAGCAGAGACATCCCCCTGAGCAATGAGCAGTTCTTC
CDR3: CASSRDIPLSNEQFF

D: .
length: 14
J: TRBJ1-5
V: TRBV2
size: .
DNA: TGTGCCAGCAGTGATTCGTACAGATATCAGCCCCAGCATTTT
CDR3: CASSDSYRYQPQHF

D: .
length: 13
J: TRBJ2-4
V: TRBV19
size: .
DNA: TGTGCCAGTAGTGCCTATACAGAGAACATTCAGTACTTC
CDR3: CASSAYTENIQYF

D: .
length: 15
J: TRBJ1-5
V: TRBV2
size: .
DNA: TGTGCCAGCAGTGAAGCGGTGGCAGCGCATCAGCCCCAGCATTTT
CDR3: CASSEAVAAHQPQHF

D: TRBD1
length: 15
J: TRBJ1-4
V: TRBV5-4
size: .
DNA: TGTGCCAGCAGCTCGCGACAGGGGATGAACGAAAAACTGTTTTTT
CDR3: CASSSRQGMNEKLFF

D: .
length: 15
J: TRBJ2-7
V: TRBV4-1
size: .
DNA: TGCGCCAGCAGCCAAGGCCCGGTAGCAGTGGACGAGCAGTACTTC
CDR3: CASSQGPVAVDEQYF

D: .
length: 13
J: TRBJ1-5
V: TRBV18
size: few
DNA: TGTGCCAGCACCCCTCAGCGAGATCAGCCCCAGCATTTT
CDR3: CASTPQRDQPQHF

D: .
length: 15
J: TRBJ2-3
V: TRBV7-9
size: .
DNA: TGTGCCAGCAGCCTTGCCGCCGGGGGCACAGATACGCAGTATTTT
CDR3: CASSLAAGGTDTQYF

D: .
length: 13
J: TRBJ2-5
V: TRBV7-8
size: .
DNA: TGTGCCAGCACCCTACTAGGTGAAGAGACCCAGTACTTC
CDR3: CASTLLGEETQYF

D: .
length: 17
J: TRBJ2-1
V: TRBV7-9
size: .
DNA: TGTGCCAGCAGAACTACGAAGACAGTTATTTCCTACAATGAGCAGTTCTTC
CDR3: CASRTTKTVISYNEQFF

D: TRBD1
length: 14
J: TRBJ1-1
V: TRBV27
size: few
DNA: TGTGCCAGCAGTTTACGGCAGGGGGCCACTGAAGCTTTCTTT
CDR3: CASSLRQGATEAFF

D: .
length: 14
J: TRBJ1-1
V: TRBV5-6
size: .
DNA: TGTGCCAGCAGCTTGGCTGTCCGGTCGGCTGAAGCTTTCTTT
CDR3: CASSLAVRSAEAFF

D: TRBD2
length: 14
J: TRBJ2-1
V: TRBV6-5
size: .
DNA: TGTGCCAGCAGACAAGCGGGAGGGGTCAATGAGCAGTTCTTC
CDR3: CASRQAGGVNEQFF

D: .
length: 11
J: TRBJ2-5
V: TRBV10-2
size: .
DNA: TGCGCCAGCAGCCCCGGGGAGACCCAGTACTTC
CDR3: CASSPGETQYF

D: TRBD2
length: 18
J: TRBJ2-1
V: TRBV4-1
size: .
DNA: TGCGCCAGCAGCCAAGACAGACTAGCGGGAGGGTCCTACAATGAGCAGTTCTTC
CDR3: CASSQDRLAGGSYNEQFF

D: TRBD2
length: 14
J: TRBJ2-7
V: TRBV30
size: .
DNA: TGTGCCTGGGCCCCACTAGCGGGACCCCAGGCGCAGTACTTC
CDR3: CAWAPLAGPQAQYF

D: TRBD1
length: 18
J: TRBJ1-2
V: TRBV5-4
size: .
DNA: TGTGCCAGCAGCTTGGGGGGGGGACGACAGGGGGTTAGCTATGGCTACACCTTC
CDR3: CASSLGGGRQGVSYGYTF

D: TRBD2
length: 18
J: TRBJ2-2
V: TRBV5-1
size: .
DNA: TGCGCCAGCAGCTCGACCCAAAGACTAGCGGGAGACACCGGGGAGCTGTTTTTT
CDR3: CASSSTQRLAGDTGELFF

D: TRBD2
length: 13
J: TRBJ2-7
V: TRBV27
size: .
DNA: TGTGCCAGCAGTGGGGAGGGCGGTTACGAGCAGTACTTC
CDR3: CASSGEGGYEQYF

D: TRBD2
length: 15
J: TRBJ2-1
V: TRBV7-2
size: .
DNA: TGTGCCAGCAGCTTTAGCGGGAGCTCCTACAATGAGCAGTTCTTC
CDR3: CASSFSGSSYNEQFF

D: TRBD1
length: 19
J: TRBJ1-1
V: TRBV5-4
size: .
DNA: TGTGCCAGCAGCCGCGGGACAGGGGGTCGCCCTCCGGGGAACACTGAAGCTTTCTTT
CDR3: CASSRGTGGRPPGNTEAFF

D: .
length: 14
J: TRBJ1-1
V: TRBV5-1
size: .
DNA: TGCGCCAGCAGCTTGGGCGTATTTAACACTGAAGCTTTCTTT
CDR3: CASSLGVFNTEAFF

D: .
length: 14
J: TRBJ1-4
V: TRBV5-6
size: .
DNA: TGTGCCAGCAGCTTGGCCGGTGGTAGCGAAAAACTGTTTTTT
CDR3: CASSLAGGSEKLFF

D: TRBD2
length: 15
J: TRBJ2-2
V: TRBV6-4
size: .
DNA: TGTGCCAGCAGTGGGACTAGCGGGAACACCGGGGAGCTGTTTTTT
CDR3: CASSGTSGNTGELFF

D: TRBD1
length: 15
J: TRBJ1-3
V: TRBV19
size: few
DNA: TGTGCCAGTAGAAGCCCAGGGGGCTCTGGAAACACCATATATTTT
CDR3: CASRSPGGSGNTIYF

D: TRBD2
length: 15
J: TRBJ2-1
V: TRBV18
size: .
DNA: TGTGCCAGCTCACCCCGCCGGGGGGGATACAATGAGCAGTTCTTC
CDR3: CASSPRRGGYNEQFF

D: .
length: 15
J: TRBJ2-5
V: TRBV6-5
size: .
DNA: TGTGCCAGCAGTTACTCGGGGCGGATTGGAGAGACCCAGTACTTC
CDR3: CASSYSGRIGETQYF

D: .
length: 16
J: TRBJ1-1
V: TRBV30
size: .
DNA: TGTGCCTGGAGTGTACGGTTCAGACACCCGAACACTGAAGCTTTCTTT
CDR3: CAWSVRFRHPNTEAFF

D: TRBD2
length: 17
J: TRBJ2-7
V: TRBV4-3
size: .
DNA: TGCGCCAGCAGCCAAGACGCGACTAGCGGATCATTCGGCGAGCAGTACTTC
CDR3: CASSQDATSGSFGEQYF

D: TRBD2
length: 15
J: TRBJ2-4
V: TRBV7-6
size: .
DNA: TGTGCCAGCAGCTCCCTAGCGGGAGTTAGAGACATTCAGTACTTC
CDR3: CASSSLAGVRDIQYF

D: TRBD2
length: 17
J: TRBJ2-1
V: TRBV7-3
size: few
DNA: TGTGCCAGCAGCCCGGGACTAGCGGGGGGGCCGGGGAATGAGCAGTTCTTC
CDR3: CASSPGLAGGPGNEQFF

D: TRBD1
length: 14
J: TRBJ1-1
V: TRBV25-1
size: .
DNA: TGTGCCAGCAGTGAATATTCCGACAGGGGAGGGGCTTTCTTT
CDR3: CASSEYSDRGGAFF